A selection of T cell receptor beta chains follows, all from one sample in a study of blood T cells in healthy people across ages. TCRdb re-called the 5' RACE reads with MiXCR, one entry per CDR3 protein. The sample has hundreds of thousands of distinct CDR3 sequences; roughly 21% are singletons. Sequenced sample: blood. The receptors originated from a man between 65 and 85 years old in good health. CDR3s include the opening cysteine and the closing phenylalanine or tryptophan. The D gene is left open where the match is weak. The size of a clone is reported for some rows only, either as once, few or many, or as a class for expanded clones.

d_gene	v_gene	j_gene	abundance	CDR3aa	CDR3nt
NA	TRBV5-1	TRBJ2-4	few	CASSLRPGENIQYF	TGCGCCAGCAGCTTACGCCCAGGGGAAAACATTCAGTACTTC
NA	TRBV5-1	TRBJ2-2	NA	CASSLRTGNTGELSF	TGCGCCAGCAGCTTGCGGACGGGTAACACCGGGGAGCTGTCTTTT
TRBD2	TRBV27	TRBJ2-1	NA	CASSGPGTSGVPYNEQFF	TGTGCCAGCAGTGGCCCCGGGACTAGCGGTGTGCCCTACAATGAGCAGTTCTTC
NA	TRBV6-4	TRBJ2-2	NA	CASSDSENTGELFF	TGTGCCAGCAGTGACTCCGAGAACACCGGGGAGCTGTTTTTT
TRBD1	TRBV5-1	TRBJ1-2	few	CASSSIQGASNYGYTF	TGCGCCAGCAGCTCGATACAGGGGGCTTCTAACTATGGCTACACCTTC
NA	TRBV7-2	TRBJ2-6	NA	CASSISRQSGANVLTF	TGTGCCAGCAGCATATCGCGACAGTCTGGGGCCAACGTCCTGACTTTC
NA	TRBV25-1	TRBJ2-7	many	CASSELVRNEQYF	TGTGCCAGCAGTGAATTGGTTAGGAACGAGCAGTACTTC
TRBD1	TRBV29-1	TRBJ2-2	NA	CSVDTGGLAGELFF	TGCAGCGTCGATACAGGGGGGTTAGCCGGGGAGCTGTTTTTT
NA	TRBV18	TRBJ1-4	NA	CASSPRDGEKLFF	TGTGCCAGCTCACCTCGGGACGGTGAAAAACTGTTTTTT
TRBD2	TRBV29-1	TRBJ2-5	few	CSVERSGRGETQYF	TGCAGCGTTGAACGAAGCGGGAGGGGAGAGACCCAGTACTTC
NA	TRBV12-3/TRBV12-4	TRBJ2-5	few	CASRRSAGLQEAQYF	TGTGCCAGCAGACGGAGTGCGGGCCTCCAAGAGGCCCAGTACTTC
TRBD1	TRBV6-5	TRBJ2-7	NA	CASFPGQGDEQYF	TGTGCCAGCTTCCCGGGACAGGGGGACGAGCAGTACTTC
TRBD2	TRBV6-2/TRBV6-3	TRBJ2-1	NA	CASSYPGSGRSEQFF	TGTGCCAGCAGTTACCCCGGTAGCGGGAGAAGTGAGCAGTTCTTC
NA	TRBV4-3	TRBJ2-1	NA	CASSQGNRYNEQFF	TGCGCCAGCAGCCAAGGTAACAGATACAATGAGCAGTTCTTC
TRBD2	TRBV20-1	TRBJ2-7	NA	CSAKIAGATYEQYF	TGCAGTGCTAAGATAGCGGGAGCCACCTACGAGCAGTACTTC
TRBD2	TRBV5-5	TRBJ2-5	NA	CASSPALAGSQETQYF	TGTGCCAGCAGCCCGGCCCTAGCGGGGTCACAAGAGACCCAGTACTTC
NA	TRBV3-1	TRBJ2-5	few	CASSQRTLQETQYF	TGTGCCAGCAGCCAACGCACACTTCAAGAGACCCAGTACTTC
TRBD1	TRBV20-1	TRBJ2-4	many	CSARDRGYNIQYF	TGCAGTGCTAGGGACAGGGGTTATAACATTCAGTACTTC
TRBD1	TRBV28	TRBJ1-1	NA	CASSQIDRVSGTEAFF	TGTGCCAGCAGCCAAATTGACAGGGTATCGGGGACTGAAGCTTTCTTT
NA	TRBV27	TRBJ1-4	few	CASSLSMAGREKLFF	TGTGCCAGCAGTTTGTCCATGGCGGGGAGAGAAAAACTGTTTTTT
NA	TRBV5-1	TRBJ2-2	NA	CASSLDSNPNYGYTGELFF	TGCGCCAGCAGCTTAGACAGTAATCCTAACTATGGCTACACCGGGGAGCTGTTTTTT
NA	TRBV7-3	TRBJ1-1	NA	CASSSTSRAEAFF	TGTGCCAGCAGCTCGACTAGTCGGGCTGAAGCTTTCTTT
NA	TRBV15	TRBJ1-1	NA	CATSRDGGTVNTEAFF	TGTGCCACCAGCAGAGATGGGGGGACCGTGAACACTGAAGCTTTCTTT
TRBD1	TRBV10-3	TRBJ1-5	NA	CAISEGGGPASNQPQHF	TGTGCCATCAGCGAGGGAGGGGGCCCTGCAAGCAATCAGCCCCAGCATTTT
NA	TRBV10-3	TRBJ2-1	NA	CAISSIDNEQFF	TGTGCCATCAGTTCCATCGACAATGAGCAGTTCTTC
TRBD2	TRBV9	TRBJ2-1	many	CASSVVGTSKNEQFF	TGTGCCAGCAGCGTAGTCGGGACTAGTAAGAATGAGCAGTTCTTC
NA	TRBV28	TRBJ1-1	NA	CASSLRQAAFF	TGTGCCAGCAGTTTGAGACAGGCAGCTTTCTTT
NA	TRBV5-5	TRBJ2-2	few	CASSLGPSGGELFF	TGTGCCAGCAGCTTGGGTCCCTCAGGCGGGGAGCTGTTTTTT
NA	TRBV2	TRBJ2-5	few	CASSEQRWTQGAQYF	TGTGCCAGCAGTGAACAGAGGTGGACCCAAGGGGCCCAGTACTTC
TRBD2	TRBV7-3	TRBJ2-1	NA	CASSLTAGGEQFF	TGTGCCAGCAGCTTGACGGCGGGGGGTGAGCAGTTCTTC
NA	TRBV28	TRBJ2-7	once	CASTPQRESYEQYF	TGTGCCAGCACCCCCCAGCGCGAGTCCTACGAGCAGTACTTC
TRBD1	TRBV28	TRBJ2-3	NA	CASSTPGQGTDTQYF	TGTGCCAGCAGTACTCCGGGACAGGGGACAGATACGCAGTATTTT
NA	TRBV5-1	TRBJ1-3	NA	CASNLDRSSGNTIYF	TGCGCCAGCAACTTGGACCGGAGCTCTGGAAACACCATATATTTT
NA	TRBV7-2	TRBJ1-2	NA	CASSLVVTGVYGYTF	TGTGCCAGCAGCTTAGTCGTAACAGGCGTCTATGGCTACACCTTC
NA	TRBV7-2	TRBJ2-2	NA	CASSLPTVQNTGELFF	TGTGCCAGCAGCCTCCCGACGGTCCAGAACACCGGGGAGCTGTTTTTT
TRBD1	TRBV4-1	TRBJ2-3	few	CASSHTDRGLGTDTQYF	TGCGCCAGCAGCCACACGGACAGGGGGCTCGGCACAGATACGCAGTATTTT
NA	TRBV5-4	TRBJ2-5	few	CASSLVGGINQETQYF	TGTGCCAGCAGCTTGGTGGGCGGGATAAACCAAGAGACCCAGTACTTC
NA	TRBV28	TRBJ2-2	NA	CASSLPPIGTGELFF	TGTGCCAGCAGTTTACCACCCATCGGCACCGGGGAGCTGTTTTTT
TRBD2	TRBV6-1	TRBJ2-7	few	CASSDPSGRGIYEQYF	TGTGCCAGCAGTGATCCTAGCGGGAGGGGGATATACGAGCAGTACTTC
TRBD2	TRBV20-1	TRBJ2-2	NA	CSAREAGLAGGRTGELFF	TGCAGTGCCAGAGAAGCGGGACTAGCGGGAGGTCGCACCGGGGAGCTGTTTTTT
TRBD1	TRBV9	TRBJ2-5	many	CASSVEGTGQETQYF	TGTGCCAGCAGCGTAGAGGGGACAGGCCAAGAGACCCAGTACTTC
TRBD1	TRBV18	TRBJ2-3	NA	CASSPTGALTDTQYF	TGTGCCAGCTCACCTACAGGGGCTCTCACAGATACGCAGTATTTT
TRBD2	TRBV20-1	TRBJ2-7	many	CSALAGGNSHEQYF	TGCAGTGCCCTAGCGGGAGGCAACTCCCACGAGCAGTACTTC
NA	TRBV12-3/TRBV12-4	TRBJ1-1	few	CASNQGYTEAFF	TGTGCCAGCAATCAGGGTTATACTGAAGCTTTCTTT